This T cell receptor (beta chain) was observed in a study of T-cell memory formation after mild COVID-19. Study background: Largely, TCR clusters stayed within a single donor. Overall study results and limits: Clones which contracted sat mainly in CM and EM if CD4+, and in EMRA if CD8+. Clones shrinking from day 15 to 85 showed even CD4/CD8 mixes; later expanders tilted CD4+. Pre-infection memory harbored some responding clones, suggesting cross-reactive memory joined.

TCRdb ran MiXCR on the 5' RACE reads and lists one entry per CDR3 protein. The data show around 310,000 distinct CDR3 sequences, more than 20% seen once. This clonotype was recorded at least ten times. Its antigen remains unidentified. Trimming removed 3 bases from V and 3 bases from J, with 6 bases in between. This CDR3 region has 12 residues. The chain links TRBV12-3 or TRBV12-4 to TRBJ2-7; D unclear. Sequencing was performed on PBMCs or a T cell subset sorted from them (not recorded which). This receptor was taken from a young man who had mild COVID-19 (a few samples of this study predate the infection). Cell type and time point are not known. In DNA, the CDR3 is TGTGCCAGCAGTTTCTGTGACTACGAGCAGTACGTC. Its translation: CASSFCDYEQYV.